This paragraph covers one TCR beta chain sequence. Reverse transcription of about 0.5 to 1 ug RNA was carried out with random hexamers. TCRdb fed the immunoSEQ multiplex PCR reads into MiXCR, producing one record per CDR3 protein. Of 65,000 to 95,000 distinct CDR3 sequences detected, roughly 94% appear once; the ten largest clones hold approximately 0.9%. These data belong to a study of CD8 T cells in Susac syndrome. This CDR3 region has 15 residues. V gave up 4 bases and J gave up 4 bases, with 14 bases separating them. Looked up from germline, CDR1 is LGHDT and CDR2 is YNNKEL (reference sequence). The sequenced sample consisted of CD8+ T cells from PBMCs. The V call is TRBV3-1, the J call TRBJ2-1; D is perhaps TRBD2 (6 bases). The clonotype originates from a human donor with Susac syndrome. CDR3 loop: CASSLGGDSYNEQFF. The CDR3 nucleotides are TGTGCCAGCAGCCTCGGTGGGGACTCGTACAATGAGCAGTTCTTC.